A selection of T cell receptor beta chains follows, all from one sample in a study of cytomegalovirus exposure and HLA in healthy donors. The assay was immunoSEQ multiplex PCR, and TCRdb's table has in-frame clones only and misses some. With more than 130,000 clones in the sample, the ten largest clones hold roughly 2.7%. Input material: PBMCs. These receptors were taken from a man aged 35 to 55 in good health and CMV-seronegative. Both conserved end residues are part of each CDR3.

V	J	CDR3
TRBV9	TRBJ2-5	CASSVGVQGETQYF
TRBV6-4	TRBJ2-6	CASSDSSRGAAGANVLTF
TRBV11-2	TRBJ1-2	CASSLGGTYGYTF
TRBV6-1	TRBJ2-7	CASSESWTGKQYF
TRBV27	TRBJ1-5	CASSLSPIRPQHF
TRBV27	TRBJ1-5	CASSRQQDLGLWPQHF
TRBV11-3	TRBJ1-5	CASSFLKGQGNNQPQHF
TRBV29-1	TRBJ2-7	CSVLPPGVGEQYF
TRBV7-2	TRBJ2-7	CASSLVRPTYEQYF
TRBV27	TRBJ2-7	CASSKGGLRDTYEQYF
TRBV5-1	TRBJ2-3	CASSLGTSVPDTQYF
TRBV5-4	TRBJ2-5	CASGLDRPGEQYF
TRBV7-2	TRBJ2-6	CASSFGTLVSGANVLTF
TRBV19	TRBJ1-6	CASLPGVNSPLHF